This T cell receptor beta chain was recorded in a study of shared clonotypes between healthy human individuals. Trimming stripped 2 bases from V and 5 bases from J, with 13 bases between. CDR1 is KGHSH and CDR2 is LQKENI in the germline V gene. The CDR3 covers 14 residues. Sequencing was at deep level. Clones were sequenced by immunoSEQ multiplex PCR, and TCRdb holds only the in-frame ones, with some missing. The table includes about 1.5 million clones, over 95% detected once. Splitting the CD4+ cells yielded a CD45RA+ naive subset and a CD45RA-negative memory subset. J is TRBJ2-7 and V is TRBV18; TRBD1 or TRBD2 may be the D gene (5 bases each). The source of this sequence is a man aged 25 to 40 in good health. Specimen: naive CD4+ T cells sorted from blood. The subset was: CD45RA+ positively selected. CDR3 loop: CASSPILGQDEQYF. The CDR3 DNA reads TGTGCCAGCTCACCAATACTAGGACAAGACGAGCAGTACTTC.